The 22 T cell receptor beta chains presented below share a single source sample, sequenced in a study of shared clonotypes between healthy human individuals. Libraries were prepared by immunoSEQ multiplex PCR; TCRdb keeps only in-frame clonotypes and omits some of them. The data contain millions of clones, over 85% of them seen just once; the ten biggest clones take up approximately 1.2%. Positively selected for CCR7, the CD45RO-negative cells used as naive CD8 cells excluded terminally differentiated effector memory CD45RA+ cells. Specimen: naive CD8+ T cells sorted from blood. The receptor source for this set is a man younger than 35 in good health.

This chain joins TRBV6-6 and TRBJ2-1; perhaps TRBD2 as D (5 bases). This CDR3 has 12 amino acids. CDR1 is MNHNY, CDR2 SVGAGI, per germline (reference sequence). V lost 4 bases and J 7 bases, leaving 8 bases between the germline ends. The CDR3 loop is CASSSLANEQFF. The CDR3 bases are TGTGCCAGCAGTTCCCTAGCTAATGAGCAGTTCTTC.

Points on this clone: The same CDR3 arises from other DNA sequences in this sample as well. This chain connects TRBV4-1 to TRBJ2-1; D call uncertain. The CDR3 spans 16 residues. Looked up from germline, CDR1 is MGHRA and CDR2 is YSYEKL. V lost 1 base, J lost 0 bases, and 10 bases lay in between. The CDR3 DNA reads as TGCGCCAGCAGCCAAGTTGGCGGCAGCTCCTACAATGAGCAGTTCTTC. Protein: CASSQVGGSSYNEQFF.

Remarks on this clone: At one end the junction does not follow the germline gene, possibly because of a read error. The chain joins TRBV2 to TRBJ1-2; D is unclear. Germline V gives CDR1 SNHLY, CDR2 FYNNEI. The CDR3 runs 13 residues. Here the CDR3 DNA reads TGTGCCATCGGAGATAGGGAAAACTGTGGCTACACCTTC. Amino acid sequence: CAIGDRENCGYTF.

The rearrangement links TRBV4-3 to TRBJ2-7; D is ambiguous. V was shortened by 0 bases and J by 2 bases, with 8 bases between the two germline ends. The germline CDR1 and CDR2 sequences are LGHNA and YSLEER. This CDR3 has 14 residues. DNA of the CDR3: TGCGCCAGCAGCCAAGATGTCAAAGCCTACGAGCAGTACTTC. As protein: CASSQDVKAYEQYF.

The CDR3 reads CASSFGSLTEAFF. The CDR3 nucleotides are TGTGCCAGCAGCTTCGGCTCTTTGACTGAAGCTTTCTTT. The V call is TRBV7-2, the J call TRBJ1-1, with unresolved D. The CDR3 covers 13 residues. Germline V gives CDR1 SGHTA, CDR2 FQGNSA. Trimming shortened V by 3 bases and J by 5 bases, and 10 bases separated the two germline ends.

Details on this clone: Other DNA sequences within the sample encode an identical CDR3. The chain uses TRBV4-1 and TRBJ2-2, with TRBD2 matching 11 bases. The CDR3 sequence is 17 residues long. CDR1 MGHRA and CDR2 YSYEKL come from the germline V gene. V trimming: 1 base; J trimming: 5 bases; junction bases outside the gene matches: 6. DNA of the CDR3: TGCGCCAGCAGCCAAGCACTAGCGGGAGTCTCTACCGGGGAGCTGTTTTTT. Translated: CASSQALAGVSTGELFF.

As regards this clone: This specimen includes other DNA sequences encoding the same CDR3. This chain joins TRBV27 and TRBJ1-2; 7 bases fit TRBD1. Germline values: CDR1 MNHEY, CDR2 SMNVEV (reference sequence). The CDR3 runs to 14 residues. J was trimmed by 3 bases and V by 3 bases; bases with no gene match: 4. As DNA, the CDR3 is TGTGCCAGCAGTTTGACAGGGTCGGACTATGGCTACACCTTC. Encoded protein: CASSLTGSDYGYTF.

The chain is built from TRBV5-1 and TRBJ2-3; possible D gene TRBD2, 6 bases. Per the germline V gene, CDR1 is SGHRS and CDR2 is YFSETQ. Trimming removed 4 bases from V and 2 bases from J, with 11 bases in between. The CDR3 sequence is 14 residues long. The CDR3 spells CASSGGVNTDTQYF. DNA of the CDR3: TGCGCCAGCAGCGGAGGGGTCAACACAGATACGCAGTATTTT.

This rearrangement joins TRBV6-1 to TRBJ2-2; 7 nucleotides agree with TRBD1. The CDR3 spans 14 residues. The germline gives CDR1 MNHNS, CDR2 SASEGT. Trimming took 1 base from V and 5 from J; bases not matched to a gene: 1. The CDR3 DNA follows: TGTGCCAGCAGTGAAGGACAGGGAACCGGGGAGCTGTTTTTT. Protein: CASSEGQGTGELFF.

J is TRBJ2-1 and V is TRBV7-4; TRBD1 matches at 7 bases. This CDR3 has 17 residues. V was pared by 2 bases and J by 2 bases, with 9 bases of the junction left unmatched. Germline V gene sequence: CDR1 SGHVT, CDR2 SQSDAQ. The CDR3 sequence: CASSLYPQQGTYNEQFF. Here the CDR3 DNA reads TGTGCCAGCAGCTTATATCCCCAACAGGGGACCTACAATGAGCAGTTCTTC. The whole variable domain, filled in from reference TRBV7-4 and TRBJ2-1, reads GAGVSQSPRYKVAKRGRDVALRCDSISGHVTLYWYRQTLGQGSEVLTYSQSDAQRDKSGRPSGRFSAERPERSVSTLKIQRTEQGDSAVYLCASSLYPQQGTYNEQFFGPGTRLTVL.

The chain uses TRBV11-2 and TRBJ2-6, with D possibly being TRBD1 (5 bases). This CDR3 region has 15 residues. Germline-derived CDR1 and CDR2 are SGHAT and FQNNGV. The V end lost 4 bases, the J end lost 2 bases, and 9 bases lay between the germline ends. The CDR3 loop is CASSSRVTGANVLTF. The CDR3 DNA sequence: TGTGCCAGCAGCTCCAGGGTAACTGGGGCCAACGTCCTGACTTTC.

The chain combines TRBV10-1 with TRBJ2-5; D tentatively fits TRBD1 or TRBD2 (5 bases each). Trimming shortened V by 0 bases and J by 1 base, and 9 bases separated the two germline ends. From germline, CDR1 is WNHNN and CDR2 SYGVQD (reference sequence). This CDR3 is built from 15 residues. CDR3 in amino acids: CASSESWGIQETQYF. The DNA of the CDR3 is TGCGCCAGCAGTGAGTCCTGGGGGATCCAAGAGACCCAGTACTTC.

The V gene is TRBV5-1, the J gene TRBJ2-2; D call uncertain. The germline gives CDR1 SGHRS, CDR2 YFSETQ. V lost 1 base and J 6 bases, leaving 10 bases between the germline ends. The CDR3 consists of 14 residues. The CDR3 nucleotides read TGCGCCAGCAGCTTGTGGTTGGAATCCGGGGAGCTGTTTTTT. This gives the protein CASSLWLESGELFF.

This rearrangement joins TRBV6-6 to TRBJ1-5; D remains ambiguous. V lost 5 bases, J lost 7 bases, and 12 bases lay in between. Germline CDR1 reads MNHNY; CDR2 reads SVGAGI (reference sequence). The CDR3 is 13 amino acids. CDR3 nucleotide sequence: TGTGCCAGCAGTGGCCTTGTCATGCAGCCCCAGCATTTT. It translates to CASSGLVMQPQHF.

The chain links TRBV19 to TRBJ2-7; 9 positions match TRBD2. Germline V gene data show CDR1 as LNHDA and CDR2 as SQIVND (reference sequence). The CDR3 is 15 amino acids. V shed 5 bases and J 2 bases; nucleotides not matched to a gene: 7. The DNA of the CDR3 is TGTGCCAGTAGTCCGGGACTAGCTTCCCCCTACGAGCAGTACTTC. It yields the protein CASSPGLASPYEQYF. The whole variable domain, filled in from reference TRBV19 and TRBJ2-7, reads DGGITQSPKYLFRKEGQNVTLSCEQNLNHDAMYWYRQDPGQGLRLIYYSQIVNDFQKGDIAEGYSVSREKKESFPLTVTSAQKNPTAFYLCASSPGLASPYEQYFGPGTRLTVT.

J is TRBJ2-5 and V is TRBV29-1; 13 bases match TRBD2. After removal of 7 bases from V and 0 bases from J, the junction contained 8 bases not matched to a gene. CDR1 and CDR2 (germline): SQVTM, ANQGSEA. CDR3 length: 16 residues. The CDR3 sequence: CSAVLAGGMYQETQYF. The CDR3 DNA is TGCAGCGCCGTACTAGCGGGGGGGATGTACCAAGAGACCCAGTACTTC.

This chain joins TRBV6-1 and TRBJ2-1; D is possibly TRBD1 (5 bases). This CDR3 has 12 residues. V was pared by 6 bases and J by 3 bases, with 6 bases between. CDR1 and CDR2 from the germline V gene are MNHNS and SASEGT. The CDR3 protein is CASRDNYNEQFF. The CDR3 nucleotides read TGTGCCAGCAGGGACAACTACAATGAGCAGTTCTTC.

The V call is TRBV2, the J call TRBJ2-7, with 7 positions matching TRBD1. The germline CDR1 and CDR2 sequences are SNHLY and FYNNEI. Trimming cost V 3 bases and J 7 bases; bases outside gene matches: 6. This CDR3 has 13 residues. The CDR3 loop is CASSDTGVGEQYF. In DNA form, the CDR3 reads TGTGCCAGCAGTGATACAGGGGTCGGTGAGCAGTACTTC. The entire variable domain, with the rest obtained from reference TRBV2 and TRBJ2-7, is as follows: EPEVTQTPSHQVTQMGQEVILRCVPISNHLYFYWYRQILGQKVEFLVSFYNNEISEKSEIFDDQFSVERPDGSNFTLKIRSTKLEDSAMYFCASSDTGVGEQYFGPGTRLTVT.

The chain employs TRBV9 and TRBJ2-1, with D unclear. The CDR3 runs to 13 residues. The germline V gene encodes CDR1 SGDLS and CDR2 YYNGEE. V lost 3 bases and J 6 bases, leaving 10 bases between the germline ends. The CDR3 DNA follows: TGTGCCAGCAGCGACGGCAGCCCCAATGAGCAGTTCTTC. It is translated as CASSDGSPNEQFF.

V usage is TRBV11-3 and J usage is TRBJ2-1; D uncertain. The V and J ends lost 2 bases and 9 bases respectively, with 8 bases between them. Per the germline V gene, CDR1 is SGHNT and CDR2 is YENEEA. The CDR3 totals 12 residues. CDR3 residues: CASSLNHSEQFF. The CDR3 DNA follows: TGTGCCAGCAGCTTAAACCATTCTGAGCAGTTCTTC. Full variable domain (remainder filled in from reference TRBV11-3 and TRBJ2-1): EAGVVQSPRYKIIEKKQPVAFWCNPISGHNTLYWYLQNLGQGPELLIRYENEEAVDDSQLPKDRFSAERLKGVDSTLKIQPAELGDSAVYLCASSLNHSEQFFGPGTRLTVL.

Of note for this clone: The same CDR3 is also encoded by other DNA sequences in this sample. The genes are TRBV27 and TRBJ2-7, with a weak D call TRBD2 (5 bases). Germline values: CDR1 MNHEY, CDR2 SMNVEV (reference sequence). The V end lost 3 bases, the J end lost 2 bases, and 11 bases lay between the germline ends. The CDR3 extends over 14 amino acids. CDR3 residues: CASSLGGGTYEQYF. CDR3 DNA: TGTGCCAGCAGTTTGGGTGGAGGTACCTACGAGCAGTACTTC.

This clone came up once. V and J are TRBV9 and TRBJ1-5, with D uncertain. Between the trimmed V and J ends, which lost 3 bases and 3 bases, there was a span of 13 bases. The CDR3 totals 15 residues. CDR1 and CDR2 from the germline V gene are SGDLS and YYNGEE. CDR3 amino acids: CASSAHDDYNQPQHF. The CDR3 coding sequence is TGTGCCAGCAGCGCCCACGACGATTACAATCAGCCCCAGCATTTT.